The subject of this entry is one TCR beta chain. This sample is part of a study of blood T cell repertoires in COVID-19. Study at large: Material from acute and convalescent COVID-19 was sourced from the United States, Italy and Spain. Sample material is recorded as cDNA or gDNA derived from T cells, B-cell-depleted T cells, or PBMCs.

Methods used by the authors: Reference gene primers were amplified, and this amplification served to estimate nucleated cell counts. Some clones are missing from TCRdb's copy, which holds only in-frame ones; the method was immunoSEQ multiplex PCR. The V and J calls and clone size were taken over from that table, and D and trimming were inferred from the DNA. Here the sample spans some 100,000 clones, roughly 82% being singletons. The CDR3 contains 17 residues. CDR1 is SEHNR and CDR2 is FQNEAQ in the germline V gene (reference sequence). The V gene end was trimmed by 4 bases and the J gene end by 2 bases; junction bases not matched to a gene: 10.

The chain has TRBV7-9 and TRBJ2-3, with 9 bases matching TRBD1. Material: peripheral blood. The sequence derives from a woman older than 75 with active or convalescent COVID-19. CDR3 nucleotide sequence: TGTGCCAGCAGCTGGACCGACAGGGGGAGATTCACAGATACGCAGTATTTT. It codes for CASSWTDRGRFTDTQYF. Looking up the rest from reference TRBV7-9 and TRBJ2-3 gives the full variable domain: DTGVSQNPRHKITKRGQNVTFRCDPISEHNRLYWYRQTLGQGPEFLTYFQNEAQLEKSRLLSDRFSAERPKGSFSTLEIQRTEQGDSAMYLCASSWTDRGRFTDTQYFGPGTRLTVL.